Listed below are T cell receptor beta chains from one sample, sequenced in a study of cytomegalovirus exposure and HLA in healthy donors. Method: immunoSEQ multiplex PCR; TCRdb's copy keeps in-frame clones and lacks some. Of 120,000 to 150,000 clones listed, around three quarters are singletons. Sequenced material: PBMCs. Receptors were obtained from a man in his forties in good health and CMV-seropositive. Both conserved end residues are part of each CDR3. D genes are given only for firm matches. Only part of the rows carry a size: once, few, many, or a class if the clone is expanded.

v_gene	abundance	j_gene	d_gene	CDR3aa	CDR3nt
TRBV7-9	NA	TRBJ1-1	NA	CASSPFLPGTEAFF	TGTGCCAGCAGCCCCTTTTTGCCCGGCACTGAAGCTTTCTTT
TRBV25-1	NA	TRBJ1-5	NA	CASMGRGSNQPQHF	TGTGCCAGCATGGGCAGGGGTAGCAATCAGCCCCAGCATTTT
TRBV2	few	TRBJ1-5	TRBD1	CASSPRTGGNQPQHF	TGTGCCAGCAGCCCAAGGACAGGGGGCAATCAGCCCCAGCATTTT
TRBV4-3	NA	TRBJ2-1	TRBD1	CASSRQGQGRQFF	TGCGCCAGCAGCCGCCAGGGACAGGGGAGACAGTTCTTC
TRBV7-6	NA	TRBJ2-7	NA	CASSLTSDYEQYF	TGTGCCAGCAGCTTAACCAGCGATTACGAGCAGTACTTC
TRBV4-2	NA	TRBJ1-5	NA	CASSRTGLNQPQHF	TGTGCCAGCAGCCGTACAGGGCTCAATCAGCCCCAGCATTTT
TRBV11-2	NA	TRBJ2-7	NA	CASTHPGGQASRSSYEQYF	TGTGCCAGCACCCATCCGGGGGGACAGGCCTCAAGAAGCTCCTACGAGCAGTACTTC
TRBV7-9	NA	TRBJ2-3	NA	CASSPGRGTQYF	TGTGCCAGCAGCCCCGGTAGAGGAACGCAGTATTTT
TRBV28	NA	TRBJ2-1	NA	CASSRPLGVEQFF	TGTGCCAGCAGCCGACCACTCGGGGTTGAGCAGTTCTTC
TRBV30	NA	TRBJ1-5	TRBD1	CAWSAREVGTGTGNQPQHF	TGTGCCTGGAGCGCCCGGGAGGTGGGAACCGGGACAGGTAATCAGCCCCAGCATTTT
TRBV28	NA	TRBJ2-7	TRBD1	CASSSTDRAPYEQYF	TGTGCCAGCAGTTCCACGGACAGGGCCCCCTACGAGCAGTACTTC
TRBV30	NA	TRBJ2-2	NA	CAWSETSWFGELFF	TGTGCCTGGAGTGAAACTAGCTGGTTCGGGGAGCTGTTTTTT
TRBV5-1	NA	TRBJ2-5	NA	CASSLGGRDIQETQYF	TGCGCCAGCAGCTTGGGTGGCAGGGACATCCAAGAGACCCAGTACTTC
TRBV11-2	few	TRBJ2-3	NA	CASSLTRPSTDTQYF	TGTGCCAGCAGCTTGACTAGGCCTAGCACAGATACGCAGTATTTT